Shown below are 10 T cell receptor beta chains from a single sample sequenced in a study of response to subunit inactivated influenza vaccine. From the RT-PCR reads, TCRdb called clonotypes with MiXCR, one entry per CDR3 protein. The repertoire consists of about 300,000 distinct CDR3 sequences, with around a fifth occurring once and the leading ten covering roughly a tenth. The specimen was PBMCs from blood, collected about 20 months after vaccination. All receptors derive from a man in his fifties or sixties who received an inactivated influenza vaccine.

The chain has TRBV3-1 and TRBJ1-2; no firm D call. Trimming took off 1 base at V and 8 bases at J, with 14 bases between the two ends. The CDR3 is made up of 14 amino acids. The germline CDR1 and CDR2 sequences are LGHDT and YNNKEL (reference sequence). This CDR3 is CASSQAESGRGYTF. CDR3 coding DNA: TGTGCCAGCAGCCAAGCGGAATCAGGACGAGGCTACACCTTC.

The chain carries TRBV5-1 and TRBJ1-2; D might be TRBD1 (5 bases). Germline CDR1 is SGHRS and CDR2 is YFSETQ. The germline V and J ends were trimmed by 7 bases and 2 bases, with 6 bases remaining between them. CDR3 size: 11 residues. Here the CDR3 reads CASQGNYGYTF. The DNA of the CDR3 is TGCGCCAGCCAGGGAAACTATGGCTACACCTTC.

The chain employs TRBV5-1 and TRBJ2-3; weak D call: TRBD1 (6 bases). Germline assignment: CDR1 SGHRS and CDR2 YFSETQ. CDR3 size: 14 residues. V lost 4 bases, J lost 2 bases, and 11 bases lay in between. In nucleotides, the CDR3 is TGCGCCAGCAGCGACGGGACAACCACAGATACGCAGTATTTT. Amino acids: CASSDGTTTDTQYF.

This clonotype was detected a few times. This chain connects TRBV7-6 to TRBJ2-2, with a tentative D call TRBD2 (6 bases). The CDR3 is 13 residues long. Germline assignment: CDR1 SGHVS and CDR2 FNYEAQ. V was pared by 5 bases and J by 6 bases, with 10 bases between. In nucleotides, the CDR3 is TGTGCCAGCAGCGGCAGGGAGGCCGGGGAGCTGTTTTTT. It encodes CASSGREAGELFF.

V gene TRBV6-2 or TRBV6-3 combines with J gene TRBJ2-3; 10 bases agree with TRBD2. From germline, CDR1 is MNHEY and CDR2 SVGEGT. This CDR3 is 15 amino acids long. The V gene end was trimmed by 2 bases and the J gene end by 4 bases; junction bases not matched to a gene: 3. The CDR3 region is CASSYPAGGPDTQYF. In DNA form, the CDR3 reads TGTGCCAGCAGTTACCCAGCGGGAGGGCCAGATACGCAGTATTTT.

This clonotype occurred a few times. The chain recombines TRBV7-9 with TRBJ1-2, with 9 bases that match TRBD1. Trimming cost V 5 bases and J 6 bases; bases outside gene matches: 7. The CDR3 is 14 residues long. Germline V gene data show CDR1 as SEHNR and CDR2 as FQNEAQ (reference sequence). CDR3 protein: CASSVLQGADGYTF. The CDR3 region has the DNA TGTGCCAGCAGCGTATTACAGGGGGCGGATGGCTACACCTTC.

The rearrangement links TRBV20-1 to TRBJ2-2, with a weak D call TRBD1 (5 bases). This CDR3 is 15 amino acids long. Germline V gene data show CDR1 as DFQATT and CDR2 as SNEGSKA (reference sequence). The V end lost 5 bases, the J end lost 1 base, and 14 bases lay between the germline ends. The CDR3 loop is CSAPSRQKNTGELFF. CDR3 coding DNA: TGCAGTGCTCCTTCTAGACAGAAGAACACCGGGGAGCTGTTTTTT.

The chain couples TRBV20-1 to TRBJ2-1; D is possibly TRBD2 (5 bases). The V gene lost 3 bases and the J gene lost 15 bases, with 12 bases spanning the gap. Germline values: CDR1 DFQATT, CDR2 SNEGSKA (reference sequence). The CDR3 totals 10 residues. In nucleotides, the CDR3 is TGCAGTGCTAGTCAGGCTAGCCCGTTCTTC. This codes for CSASQASPFF.

This clonotype was seen more than once but under ten times. The chain has TRBV7-9 and TRBJ2-1; TRBD2 matches at 7 bases. The V segment lost 5 bases and the J segment 3 bases; nucleotides outside the gene matches: 7. The CDR3 consists of 15 residues. In germline, CDR1 is SEHNR, CDR2 FQNEAQ (reference sequence). The CDR3 DNA sequence: TGTGCCAGCAGCCCCTATAGCGGGCTCTACAATGAGCAGTTCTTC. Residues: CASSPYSGLYNEQFF.

The V gene is TRBV12-3 or TRBV12-4, the J gene TRBJ2-5; the D gene could be TRBD1 or TRBD2 (5 bases each). This CDR3 is built from 14 residues. Trimming removed 7 bases from V and 2 bases from J, with 14 bases in between. The CDR3 DNA follows: TGTGCCAGCACCGGGAATACAGGACAAGAGACCCAGTACTTC. It specifies CASTGNTGQETQYF.